The rows below give T cell receptor beta chains drawn from one sample of a study of memory CD4+ T cells and cytomegalovirus serostatus. This table comes from immunoSEQ multiplex PCR, and its TCRdb copy is limited to in-frame clones, with some not included. The sample records under 75,000 clones, over 60% being singletons. Sequences were obtained from memory CD4+ T cells from blood. The receptors shown here come from an adult in good health and CMV-seronegative. Some clones in this sample may be carry-over from other donors' samples. CDR3s include the opening cysteine and the closing phenylalanine or tryptophan. Each record gives: J gene, D gene, V gene, clone size, CDR3 DNA, CDR3 protein. A D gene is named only where the DNA matches it firmly. Size is omitted from some rows. Given values are once, few, many or a class for expanded clones.

j_gene: TRBJ1-5; d_gene: TRBD1; v_gene: TRBV28; abundance: .; CDR3nt: TGTGCCAGCAGTCTCCGGGACAGGGGGCGTTTTCAGCCCCAGCATTTT; CDR3aa: CASSLRDRGRFQPQHF
j_gene: TRBJ2-7; d_gene: TRBD2; v_gene: TRBV7-2; abundance: .; CDR3nt: TGTGCCAGCAGCAGACTAGCGGGGGGGCTCTACGAGCAGTACTTC; CDR3aa: CASSRLAGGLYEQYF
j_gene: TRBJ1-5; d_gene: .; v_gene: TRBV6-5; abundance: .; CDR3nt: TGTGCCAGCAGCCCCCAGGCGTCGCTGCCCCAGCATTTT; CDR3aa: CASSPQASLPQHF
j_gene: TRBJ2-7; d_gene: .; v_gene: TRBV5-1; abundance: .; CDR3nt: TGCGCCAGCAGCTCGGACAACTCCTACGAGCAGTACTTC; CDR3aa: CASSSDNSYEQYF
j_gene: TRBJ2-5; d_gene: .; v_gene: TRBV19; abundance: .; CDR3nt: TGTGCCAGTAGCACATTGGGGGGGCTCATCCAAGAGACCCAGTACTTC; CDR3aa: CASSTLGGLIQETQYF
j_gene: TRBJ2-2; d_gene: .; v_gene: TRBV27; abundance: once; CDR3nt: TGTGCCAGCAGTTTAGCCGGGTTGAACACCGGGGAGCTGTTTTTT; CDR3aa: CASSLAGLNTGELFF
j_gene: TRBJ2-7; d_gene: .; v_gene: TRBV30; abundance: few; CDR3nt: TGTGCCTGGAGGATCTCAGGGGCCCACTCCTACGAGCAGTACTTC; CDR3aa: CAWRISGAHSYEQYF
j_gene: TRBJ1-1; d_gene: .; v_gene: TRBV6-5; abundance: once; CDR3nt: TGTGCCAGCAGTTACTCGTGGGGGGACACTGAAGCTTTCTTT; CDR3aa: CASSYSWGDTEAFF
j_gene: TRBJ2-5; d_gene: TRBD2; v_gene: TRBV5-6; abundance: .; CDR3nt: TGTGCCAGCAGCTTGAATCCTAGCGGACAAGAGACCCAGTACTTC; CDR3aa: CASSLNPSGQETQYF
j_gene: TRBJ2-7; d_gene: .; v_gene: TRBV7-2; abundance: .; CDR3nt: TGTGCCAGCAGCCCAGGGCTGGAGTACGAGCAGTACTTC; CDR3aa: CASSPGLEYEQYF
j_gene: TRBJ1-4; d_gene: .; v_gene: TRBV28; abundance: .; CDR3nt: TGTGCCAGCAGTCTTCAGGGTGCTAATGAAAAACTGTTTTTT; CDR3aa: CASSLQGANEKLFF
j_gene: TRBJ2-2; d_gene: .; v_gene: TRBV21-1; abundance: .; CDR3nt: TGTGCCAGCAGCACAGAGCGGACTAGCAGAAAAAACACCGGGGAGCTGTTTTTT; CDR3aa: CASSTERTSRKNTGELFF
j_gene: TRBJ2-2; d_gene: TRBD2; v_gene: TRBV10-1; abundance: .; CDR3nt: TGCGCCAGCAGTGCCCAGGGAGGGACCGGGGAGCTGTTTTTT; CDR3aa: CASSAQGGTGELFF
j_gene: TRBJ2-7; d_gene: TRBD1; v_gene: TRBV27; abundance: .; CDR3nt: TGTGCCAGCAGGGGGTGGGACAGGGGCTACGAGCAGTACTTC; CDR3aa: CASRGWDRGYEQYF
j_gene: TRBJ1-4; d_gene: TRBD1; v_gene: TRBV28; abundance: .; CDR3nt: TGTGCCAGCAGCCAACAGGGGGCCTCAACTAATGAAAAACTGTTTTTT; CDR3aa: CASSQQGASTNEKLFF
j_gene: TRBJ2-2; d_gene: .; v_gene: TRBV9; abundance: .; CDR3nt: TGTGCCAGCAGCCCAGGGGTCCGGGACGGCACCGGGGAGCTGTTTTTT; CDR3aa: CASSPGVRDGTGELFF